These 29 T cell receptor beta chains were all obtained from the same sample, sequenced in a study of blood T cell repertoires in COVID-19. Assay: immunoSEQ multiplex PCR; the TCRdb copy retains only in-frame clones and omits some. This sample has around 270,000 clones, with about 89% found just once. The sequencing input was peripheral blood. The receptors shown here come from a man in his forties with acute or convalescent COVID-19.

V gene TRBV9 combines with J gene TRBJ2-2; a possible D gene is TRBD1 (6 bases). The CDR3 length is 15 residues. Trimming took off 0 bases at V and 3 bases at J, with 9 bases between the two ends. Germline V gives CDR1 SGDLS, CDR2 YYNGEE. In DNA, the CDR3 is TGTGCCAGCAGCGTAGAACAGGGCTACACCGGGGAGCTGTTTTTT. It codes for CASSVEQGYTGELFF.

The chain combines TRBV19 with TRBJ2-2, with 10 bases identical to TRBD1. Germline assignment: CDR1 LNHDA and CDR2 SQIVND (reference sequence). The ends lost 3 bases at V and 7 bases at J; junction bases unmatched: 11. The CDR3 sequence is 17 residues long. CDR3 nucleotide sequence: TGTGCCAGTAGTATTAGAAGGGGGACAGGGGAGGACGGGGAGCTGTTTTTT. Protein: CASSIRRGTGEDGELFF.

V is TRBV7-2 and J is TRBJ2-1; TRBD2 agrees at 7 bases. CDR1 and CDR2 from the germline V gene are SGHTA and FQGNSA. This CDR3 has 15 residues. V lost 2 bases to trimming and J lost 4 bases; unmatched junction nucleotides: 5. The CDR3 DNA is TGTGCCAGCAGCTTAAAGTGGGGGGGGTACAATGAGCAGTTCTTC. The encoded protein is CASSLKWGGYNEQFF.

The V gene is TRBV6-4, the J gene TRBJ1-6; D remains ambiguous. V was shortened by 2 bases and J by 0 bases, with 11 bases between the two germline ends. The CDR3 has 17 residues. Germline CDR1 and CDR2: MRHNA and SNTAGT. The CDR3 nucleotides are TGTGCCAGCAGTGACGACGACAAGAGCTCCTATAATTCACCCCTCCACTTT. Its translation: CASSDDDKSSYNSPLHF.

V gene TRBV6-5 combines with J gene TRBJ1-5; 8 bases align to TRBD1. This CDR3 has 12 amino acids. Per germline, CDR1 MNHEY and CDR2 SVGAGI. V lost 4 bases to trimming and J lost 16 bases; unmatched junction nucleotides: 9. The CDR3 protein is CASSSSGQVEHF. The DNA of the CDR3 is TGTGCCAGCAGTTCCTCGGGACAGGTTGAACATTTT.

The chain recombines TRBV6-1 with TRBJ1-2, with D maybe TRBD1 (5 bases). Germline CDR1 reads MNHNS; CDR2 reads SASEGT. This CDR3 contains 12 residues. V was pared by 6 bases and J by 3 bases, with 8 bases between. CDR3 coding DNA: TGTGCCAGCAGCTCGACAGACTATGGCTACACCTTC. Protein sequence: CASSSTDYGYTF.

The chain combines TRBV11-3 with TRBJ1-1; TRBD1 is a possible D gene (5 bases). Germline values: CDR1 SGHNT, CDR2 YENEEA. The ends were cut back, 5 bases at V and 10 bases at J, with 14 bases in the middle. This CDR3 is built from 12 residues. This CDR3 is CASSPYTGGAFF. The CDR3 region has the DNA TGTGCCAGCAGCCCCTACACGGGGGGAGCTTTCTTT.

V is TRBV3-1 (or the pseudogene TRBV3-2) and J is TRBJ1-3; D remains unclear. V was pared by 6 bases and J by 8 bases, with 14 bases between. The CDR3 loop spans 13 amino acids. Looked up from germline, CDR1 is LGHDT and CDR2 is YNNKEL (reference sequence). In DNA, the CDR3 is TGTGCCAGCAGGTACGGACTGGAGGACACCATATATTTT. It encodes CASRYGLEDTIYF.

The V call is TRBV5-1, the J call TRBJ1-2; D is ambiguous. Trimming took off 4 bases at V and 2 bases at J, with 18 bases between the two ends. This CDR3 has 16 residues. Germline-derived CDR1 and CDR2 are SGHRS and YFSETQ. In DNA, the CDR3 is TGCGCCAGCAGCCCCGGTGGATTAGAACTAAACTATGGCTACACCTTC. Translating gives CASSPGGLELNYGYTF.

This rearrangement joins TRBV7-8 to TRBJ1-3, with 11 bases identical to TRBD1. The CDR3 is made up of 17 amino acids. Per the germline V gene, CDR1 is SGHVS and CDR2 is FQNEAQ. J was trimmed by 0 bases and V by 5 bases; bases with no gene match: 6. The CDR3 loop is CASSPDRGLSSGNTIYF. For the CDR3, the DNA is TGTGCCAGCAGCCCGGACAGGGGGCTGAGCTCTGGAAACACCATATATTTT.

The rearrangement links TRBV19 to TRBJ2-3; 13 bases match TRBD2. Germline CDR1 is LNHDA and CDR2 is SQIVND (reference sequence). J lost 3 bases, V lost 4 bases, and 4 bases had no gene match. This CDR3 has 16 amino acids. For the CDR3, the DNA is TGTGCCAGTAGTACCGGACTAGCGGGGGTAACAGATACGCAGTATTTT. Amino acids: CASSTGLAGVTDTQYF.

J is TRBJ2-7 and V is TRBV19, with D possibly TRBD2 on 6 matching bases. There are 13 residues in the CDR3. Germline V CDR1 and CDR2: LNHDA, SQIVND (reference sequence). Trimming removed 5 bases at V and 0 bases at J, with 8 bases between. CDR3: CASSLTSSYEQYF. For the CDR3, the DNA is TGTGCCAGTAGTTTGACTAGCTCCTACGAGCAGTACTTC.

The V call is TRBV24-1, the J call TRBJ1-5; D call uncertain. Germline CDR1 KGHDR, CDR2 SFDVKD. The CDR3 consists of 13 residues. V shed 2 bases and J shed 5 bases, with 6 bases lying between them. The CDR3 sequence is CATSDSPDQPQHF. CDR3 bases: TGTGCCACCAGTGATTCCCCCGATCAGCCCCAGCATTTT.

CDR3 bases: TGTGCTAGTGGTTTCTCGCTATCCTACGAGCAGTACTTC. It translates to CASGFSLSYEQYF. The gene calls are TRBV12-5 and TRBJ2-7, with D hard to call. Per germline, CDR1 LGHNT and CDR2 FRNRAP. Deletions cut 3 bases from V and 1 base from J, with 7 bases between. The CDR3 runs 13 residues.

This chain connects TRBV2 to TRBJ1-2; 10 nucleotides agree with TRBD1. With V trimmed by 7 bases and J by 6 bases, 5 bases remained unmatched. The CDR3 has 13 residues. From germline, CDR1 is SNHLY and CDR2 FYNNEI. The CDR3 loop reads CASNPDRGNGYTF. Here the CDR3 DNA reads TGTGCCAGCAACCCGGACAGGGGGAATGGCTACACCTTC.

This clone showed up just a few times. The J gene is TRBJ1-1, the V gene TRBV29-1; 8 nucleotides align to TRBD1. Trimming at V came to 7 bases and at J to 3 bases, leaving 4 bases not matched to a gene. Germline-derived CDR1 and CDR2 are SQVTM and ANQGSEA. This CDR3 has 12 amino acids. The CDR3 is CSAMTGDTEAFF. The CDR3 DNA sequence: TGCAGCGCTATGACAGGGGACACTGAAGCTTTCTTT.

The rearrangement links TRBV12-5 to TRBJ2-2; 8 bases map to TRBD1. Germline V gene data show CDR1 as LGHNT and CDR2 as FRNRAP. The CDR3 length is 17 residues. Trimming cost V 3 bases and J 2 bases; bases outside gene matches: 8. The CDR3 nucleotides are TGTGCTAGTGGTTTCCTGTCGACAGGGGCAAACACCGGGGAGCTGTTTTTT. This codes for CASGFLSTGANTGELFF. The full variable domain, in which reference TRBV12-5 and TRBJ2-2 provide the parts outside the CDR3, is DARVTQTPRHKVTEMGQEVTMRCQPILGHNTVFWYRQTMMQGLELLAYFRNRAPLDDSGMPKDRFSAEMPDATLATLKIQPSEPRDSAVYFCASGFLSTGANTGELFFGEGSRLTVL.

This clone was detected a few times. The chain uses TRBV12-3 or TRBV12-4 and TRBJ1-2; 9 positions match TRBD1. The CDR3 runs 12 residues. J was trimmed by 7 bases and V by 6 bases; bases with no gene match: 3. DNA for the CDR3: TGTGCCAGCAGGACAGGGGGAGGTGGCTACACCTTC. Residues: CASRTGGGGYTF.

The gene calls are TRBV15 and TRBJ1-2; no definite D call. CDR1 LNHNV and CDR2 YYDKDF come from the germline V gene (reference sequence). This CDR3 is 12 amino acids long. V lost 5 bases and J 7 bases, leaving 11 bases between the germline ends. The CDR3 sequence: CATSLSGAGYTF. CDR3 DNA sequence: TGTGCCACCAGCCTTTCCGGAGCTGGCTACACCTTC.

The J gene is TRBJ2-3, the V gene TRBV29-1; D is possibly TRBD1 (6 bases). This CDR3 contains 13 residues. Per the germline V gene, CDR1 is SQVTM and CDR2 is ANQGSEA. V shed 3 bases and J shed 4 bases, with 11 bases lying between them. The CDR3 sequence: CSVESRGADTQYF. DNA of the CDR3: TGCAGCGTTGAGAGCAGGGGCGCAGATACGCAGTATTTT.

This chain connects TRBV5-6 to TRBJ2-7; no clear D. The CDR3 loop spans 12 amino acids. The V end lost 0 bases, the J end lost 5 bases, and 6 bases lay between the germline ends. Germline values: CDR1 SGHDT, CDR2 YYEEEE. This CDR3 reads CASSLGTDEQYF. The CDR3 DNA is TGTGCCAGCAGCTTGGGAACGGACGAGCAGTACTTC.

This chain joins TRBV30 and TRBJ1-2; D not certain. This CDR3 contains 15 residues. CDR1 is GTSNPN and CDR2 is SVGIG in the germline V gene (reference sequence). The V end was cut by 0 bases, the J end by 1 base, with 12 bases between. CDR3 residues: CAWSVPSEGNYGYTF. In DNA form, the CDR3 reads TGTGCCTGGAGTGTACCGTCCGAGGGTAACTATGGCTACACCTTC.

The chain recombines TRBV27 with TRBJ1-5; tentative D call: TRBD1 (6 bases). Germline V gives CDR1 MNHEY, CDR2 SMNVEV (reference sequence). CDR3 length: 15 amino acids. V lost 6 bases and J lost 0, with 12 bases in between. This chain's CDR3 is CASSLQGLSNQPQHF. CDR3 sequence (DNA): TGTGCCAGCAGCTTACAGGGTCTTAGCAATCAGCCCCAGCATTTT.

The rearrangement links TRBV9 to TRBJ2-7; TRBD2 agrees at 9 bases. The CDR3 loop spans 15 amino acids. Unmatched junction bases numbered 8, after V lost 4 bases and J lost 3 bases. The germline V gene has CDR1 SGDLS and CDR2 YYNGEE. The CDR3: CASSRSSGDLYEQYF. CDR3 nucleotide sequence: TGTGCCAGCAGCCGATCTAGCGGGGACCTCTACGAGCAGTACTTC.

CDR3 sequence reads: CASSQDLATIPQYF. CDR3 DNA sequence: TGTGCCAGCAGCCAAGATCTGGCCACCATTCCGCAGTATTTT. The chain is built from TRBV14 and TRBJ2-3, with D unresolved. Germline V CDR1 and CDR2: SGHDN, FVKESK. V lost 0 bases, J lost 10 bases, and 14 bases lay in between. The CDR3 totals 14 residues. Drawing the rest from reference TRBV14 and TRBJ2-3, the complete variable domain is EAGVTQFPSHSVIEKGQTVTLRCDPISGHDNLYWYRRVMGKEIKFLLHFVKESKQDESGMPNNRFLAERTGGTYSTLKVQPAELEDSGVYFCASSQDLATIPQYFGPGTRLTVL.

V gene TRBV5-5 combines with J gene TRBJ1-1; 7 bases are shared with TRBD1. After removal of 3 bases from V and 0 bases from J, the junction contained 8 bases not matched to a gene. CDR3 length: 16 amino acids. Germline assignment: CDR1 SGHKS and CDR2 YYEKEE (reference sequence). The CDR3 coding sequence is TGTGCCAGCAGCTATAAATGGGACAGCTTGAACACTGAAGCTTTCTTT. Encoded protein: CASSYKWDSLNTEAFF.

The chain has TRBV19 and TRBJ2-7; possible D gene TRBD1, 6 bases. The germline CDR1 and CDR2 sequences are LNHDA and SQIVND (reference sequence). This CDR3 comprises 15 residues. V lost 0 bases and J 2 bases, leaving 11 bases between the germline ends. This CDR3 is CASSIEKGGPYEQYF. Written as DNA, the CDR3 is TGTGCCAGTAGTATAGAAAAAGGGGGACCCTACGAGCAGTACTTC.

This chain links TRBV6-4 with TRBJ1-1; D possibly corresponds to TRBD1 (5 bases). The CDR3 totals 13 residues. The germline CDR1 and CDR2 sequences are MRHNA and SNTAGT. V was pared by 9 bases and J by 4 bases, with 15 bases between. Written as DNA, the CDR3 is TGTGCCAGTTCCCAGGGAGGAGGCACTGAAGCTTTCTTT. As protein: CASSQGGGTEAFF.

The chain links TRBV30 to TRBJ1-5; 8 bases line up with TRBD1. The V and J ends lost 1 base and 7 bases, in that order; junction bases with no gene match: 6. From germline, CDR1 is GTSNPN and CDR2 SVGIG (reference sequence). CDR3 size: 14 residues. The CDR3 nucleotides are TGTGCCTGGAGTGATACAGGGGGAGGGCAGCCCCAGCATTTT. Translated: CAWSDTGGGQPQHF.